A single sample gave rise to the 8 T cell receptor beta chains below, sequenced in a study of blood T cell repertoires in COVID-19. Only in-frame clones appear in the TCRdb table, and some are missing; sequencing was by immunoSEQ multiplex PCR. Of about 250,000 clones detected, almost 85% appear once; the ten largest clones hold approximately 8.2%. The sequencing sample was made of PBMCs or T cells enriched from blood (not recorded which). The receptors were gathered from a woman aged 50 to 60 with acute COVID-19.

The chain combines TRBV4-3 with TRBJ1-6, with D maybe TRBD1 (5 bases). From germline, CDR1 is LGHNA and CDR2 YSLEER. The CDR3 has 15 residues. V was clipped by 4 bases and J by 8 bases, with 15 bases between them. For the CDR3, the DNA is TGCGCCAGCAGCCTCAGCGGGGGACCGGATTCACCCCTCCACTTT. Translation gives CASSLSGGPDSPLHF.

The chain joins TRBV6-5 to TRBJ1-2; TRBD1 matches 8 bases. The junction had 5 bases not matched to a gene; V was cut back by 0 bases and J by 2 bases. The CDR3 has 16 residues. CDR1 is MNHEY and CDR2 is SVGAGI in the germline V gene. In DNA, the CDR3 is TGTGCCAGCAGTTACTCGACGGCAGGGGGCAACTATGGCTACACCTTC. This sequence encodes CASSYSTAGGNYGYTF.

The CDR3 loop is CASSPTQGVYGYTF. The CDR3 nucleotides read TGTGCCAGCAGCCCTACTCAGGGGGTCTATGGCTACACCTTC. The chain uses TRBV3-1 (or the pseudogene TRBV3-2) and TRBJ1-2; 7 nucleotides line up with TRBD1. V lost 4 bases to trimming and J lost 4 bases; unmatched junction nucleotides: 6. Germline CDR1 reads LGHDT; CDR2 reads YNNKEL (reference sequence). There are 14 residues in the CDR3.

The V gene is TRBV27, the J gene TRBJ1-6; the D gene is possibly TRBD1 (6 bases). The CDR3 runs to 13 residues. CDR1 is MNHEY and CDR2 is SMNVEV in the germline V gene (reference sequence). The V end lost 5 bases, the J end lost 7 bases, and 9 bases lay between the germline ends. CDR3 DNA sequence: TGTGCCAGCAGTCTCGGACAGAATTCACCCCTCCACTTT. Protein: CASSLGQNSPLHF.

The genes are TRBV18 and TRBJ1-2; D uncertain. Trimming shortened V by 3 bases and J by 7 bases, and 12 bases separated the two germline ends. Germline values: CDR1 KGHSH, CDR2 LQKENI. The CDR3 is 13 amino acids. CDR3 protein: CASSPRENSGYTF. The CDR3 DNA reads TGTGCCAGCTCACCCCGGGAAAATAGTGGCTACACCTTC.

V and J are TRBV2 and TRBJ1-1; D gene unclear. V was shortened by 6 bases and J by 7 bases, with 9 bases between the two germline ends. The germline V gene encodes CDR1 SNHLY and CDR2 FYNNEI. The CDR3 spans 11 residues. CDR3 nucleotides: TGTGCCAGCAGGCGGGAGGTTGAAGCTTTCTTT. Encoded protein: CASRREVEAFF.

The V call is TRBV7-8, the J call TRBJ1-1; tentatively, D is TRBD1 (5 bases). This CDR3 has 15 amino acids. Trimming removed 6 bases from V and 1 base from J, with 15 bases in between. Germline V gene lookup returns CDR1 SGHVS and CDR2 FQNEAQ. In nucleotides, the CDR3 is TGTGCCAGCAGGGGGGGGGTTGTCCCGAACACTGAAGCTTTCTTT. As protein: CASRGGVVPNTEAFF.

The V and J genes are TRBV6-5 and TRBJ2-7, with TRBD1 identical over 7 bases. CDR1 is MNHEY and CDR2 is SVGAGI in the germline V gene. The V gene end was trimmed by 2 bases and the J gene end by 5 bases; junction bases not matched to a gene: 3. The CDR3 is 13 residues long. CDR3 DNA: TGTGCCAGCAGTTACAGGGGGCCCCACGAGCAGTACTTC. It specifies CASSYRGPHEQYF.